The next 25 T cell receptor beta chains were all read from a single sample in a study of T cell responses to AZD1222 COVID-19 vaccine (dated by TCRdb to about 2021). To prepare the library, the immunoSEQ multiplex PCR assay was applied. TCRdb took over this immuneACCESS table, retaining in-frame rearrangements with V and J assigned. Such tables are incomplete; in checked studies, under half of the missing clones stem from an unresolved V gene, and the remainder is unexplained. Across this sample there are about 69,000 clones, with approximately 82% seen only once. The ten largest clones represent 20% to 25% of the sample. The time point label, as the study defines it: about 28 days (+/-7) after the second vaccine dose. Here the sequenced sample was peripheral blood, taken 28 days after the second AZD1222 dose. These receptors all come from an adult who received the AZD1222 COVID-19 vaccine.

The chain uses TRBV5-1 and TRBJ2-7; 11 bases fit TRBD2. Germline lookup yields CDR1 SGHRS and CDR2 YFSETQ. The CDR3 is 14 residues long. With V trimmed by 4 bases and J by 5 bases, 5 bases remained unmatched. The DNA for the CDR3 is TGCGCCAGCAGCCCGACGGGACTAGCGGACGAGCAGTACTTC. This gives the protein CASSPTGLADEQYF.

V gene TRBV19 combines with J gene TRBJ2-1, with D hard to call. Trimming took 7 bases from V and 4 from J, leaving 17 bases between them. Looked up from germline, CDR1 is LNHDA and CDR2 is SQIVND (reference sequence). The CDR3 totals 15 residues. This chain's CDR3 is CASTPLPLGYNEQFF. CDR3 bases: TGTGCCAGTACCCCGCTACCTTTAGGATACAATGAGCAGTTCTTC.

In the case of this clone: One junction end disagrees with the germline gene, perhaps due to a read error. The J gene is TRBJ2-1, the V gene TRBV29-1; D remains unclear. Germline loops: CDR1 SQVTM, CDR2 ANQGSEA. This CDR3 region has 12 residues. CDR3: CSAETSVGEQFF. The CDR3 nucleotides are TGCAGCGCTGAAACCAGCGTGGGCGAGCAGTTCTTC.

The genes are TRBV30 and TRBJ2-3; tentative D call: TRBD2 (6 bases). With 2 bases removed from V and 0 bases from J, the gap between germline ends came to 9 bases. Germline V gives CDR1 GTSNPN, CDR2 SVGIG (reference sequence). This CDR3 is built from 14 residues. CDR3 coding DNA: TGTGCCTGGAGTAATGGAGGGAGCACAGATACGCAGTATTTT. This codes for CAWSNGGSTDTQYF.

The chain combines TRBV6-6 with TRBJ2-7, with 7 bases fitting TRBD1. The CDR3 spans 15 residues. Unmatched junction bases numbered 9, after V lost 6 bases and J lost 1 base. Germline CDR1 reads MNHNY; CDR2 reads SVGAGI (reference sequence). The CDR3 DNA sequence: TGTGCCAGCAGCTCTCCCCCGACAGGGTCCTACGAGCAGTACTTC. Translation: CASSSPPTGSYEQYF.

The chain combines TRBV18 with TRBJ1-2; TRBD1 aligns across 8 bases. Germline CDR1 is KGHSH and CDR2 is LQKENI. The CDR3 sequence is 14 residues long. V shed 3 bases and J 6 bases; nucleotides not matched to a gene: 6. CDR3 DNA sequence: TGTGCCAGCTCACCGTCGGACAGGGTGAATGGCTACACCTTC. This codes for CASSPSDRVNGYTF.

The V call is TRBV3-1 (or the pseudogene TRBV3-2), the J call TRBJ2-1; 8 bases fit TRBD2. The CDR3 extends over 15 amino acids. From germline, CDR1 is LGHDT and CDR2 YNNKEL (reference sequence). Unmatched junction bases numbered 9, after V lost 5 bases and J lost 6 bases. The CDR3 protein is CASSSGGVAVNEQFF. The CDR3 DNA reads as TGTGCCAGCAGCTCGGGAGGGGTAGCGGTCAATGAGCAGTTCTTC.

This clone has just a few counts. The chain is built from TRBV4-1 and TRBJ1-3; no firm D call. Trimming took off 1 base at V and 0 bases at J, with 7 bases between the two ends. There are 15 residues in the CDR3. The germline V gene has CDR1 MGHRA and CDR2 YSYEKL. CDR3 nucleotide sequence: TGCGCCAGCAGCCAAGGCGGATTCTCTGGAAACACCATATATTTT. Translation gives CASSQGGFSGNTIYF.

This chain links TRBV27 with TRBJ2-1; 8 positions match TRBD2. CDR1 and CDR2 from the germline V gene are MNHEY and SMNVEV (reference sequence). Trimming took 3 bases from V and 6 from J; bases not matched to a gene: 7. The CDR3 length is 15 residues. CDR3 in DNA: TGTGCCAGCAGTTTGTTGCCCCGGGGGGGCAATGAGCAGTTCTTC. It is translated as CASSLLPRGGNEQFF.

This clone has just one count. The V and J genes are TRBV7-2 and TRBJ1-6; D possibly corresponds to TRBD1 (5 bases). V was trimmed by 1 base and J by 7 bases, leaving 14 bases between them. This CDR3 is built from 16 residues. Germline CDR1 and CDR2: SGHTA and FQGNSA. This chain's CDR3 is CASSLEGLWGNSPLHF. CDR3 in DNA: TGTGCCAGCAGCTTAGAGGGGTTATGGGGGAATTCACCCCTCCACTTT.

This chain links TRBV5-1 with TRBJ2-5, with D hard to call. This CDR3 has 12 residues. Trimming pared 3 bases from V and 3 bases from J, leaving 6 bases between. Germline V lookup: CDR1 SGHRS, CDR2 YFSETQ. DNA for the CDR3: TGCGCCAGCAGCTCTGGGGAAGAGACCCAGTACTTC. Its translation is CASSSGEETQYF.

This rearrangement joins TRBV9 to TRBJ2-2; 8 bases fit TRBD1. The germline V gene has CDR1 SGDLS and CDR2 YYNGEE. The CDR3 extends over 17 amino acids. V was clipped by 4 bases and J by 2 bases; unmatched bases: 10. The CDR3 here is CASSTRDGTGNTGELFF. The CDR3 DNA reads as TGTGCCAGCAGCACCCGAGACGGGACAGGAAACACCGGGGAGCTGTTTTTT.

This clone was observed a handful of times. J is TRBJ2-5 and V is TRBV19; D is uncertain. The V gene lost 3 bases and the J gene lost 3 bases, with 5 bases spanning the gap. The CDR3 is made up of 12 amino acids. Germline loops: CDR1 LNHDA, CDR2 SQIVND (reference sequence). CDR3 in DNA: TGTGCCAGTAGTATCGATGAAGAGACCCAGTACTTC. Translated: CASSIDEETQYF.

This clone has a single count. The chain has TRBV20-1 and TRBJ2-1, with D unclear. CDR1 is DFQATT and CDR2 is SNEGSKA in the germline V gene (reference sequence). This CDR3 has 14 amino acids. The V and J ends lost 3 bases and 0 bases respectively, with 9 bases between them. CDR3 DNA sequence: TGCAGTGCTAGTGGCGCGGTCTCCTACAATGAGCAGTTCTTC. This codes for CSASGAVSYNEQFF.

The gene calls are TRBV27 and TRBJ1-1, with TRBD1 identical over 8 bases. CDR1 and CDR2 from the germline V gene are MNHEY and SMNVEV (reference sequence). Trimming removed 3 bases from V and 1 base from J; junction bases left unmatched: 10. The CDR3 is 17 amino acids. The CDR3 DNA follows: TGTGCCAGCAGTTTTAGGGGACCAGACAGGGGGAACACTGAAGCTTTCTTT. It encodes CASSFRGPDRGNTEAFF.

CDR3 loop: CASGGREETQYF. The CDR3 DNA reads as TGTGCCAGCGGGGGTCGGGAAGAGACCCAGTACTTC. The chain uses TRBV7-9 and TRBJ2-5, with D possibly called TRBD1 or TRBD2 (5 bases each). Deletions cut 8 bases from V and 3 bases from J, with 10 bases between. Germline V gene data show CDR1 as SEHNR and CDR2 as FQNEAQ (reference sequence). This CDR3 comprises 12 residues.

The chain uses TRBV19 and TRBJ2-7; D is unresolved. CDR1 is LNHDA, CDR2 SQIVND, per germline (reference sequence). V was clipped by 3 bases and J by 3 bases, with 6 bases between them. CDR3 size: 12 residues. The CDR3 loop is CASSIAGYEQYF. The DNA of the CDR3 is TGTGCCAGTAGTATCGCAGGCTACGAGCAGTACTTC.

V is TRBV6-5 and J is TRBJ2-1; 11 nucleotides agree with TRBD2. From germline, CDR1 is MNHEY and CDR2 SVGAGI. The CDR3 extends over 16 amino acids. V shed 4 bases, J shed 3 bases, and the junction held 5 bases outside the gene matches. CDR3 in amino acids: CASSSPSGGYYNEQFF. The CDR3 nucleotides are TGTGCCAGCAGTTCTCCTAGCGGGGGGTACTACAATGAGCAGTTCTTC.

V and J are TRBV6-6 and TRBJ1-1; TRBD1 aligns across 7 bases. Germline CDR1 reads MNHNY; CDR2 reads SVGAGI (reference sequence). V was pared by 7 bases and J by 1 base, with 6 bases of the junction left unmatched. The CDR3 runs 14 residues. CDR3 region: CASTRDRQNTEAFF. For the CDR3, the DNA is TGTGCCAGCACCCGGGACAGACAGAACACTGAAGCTTTCTTT.

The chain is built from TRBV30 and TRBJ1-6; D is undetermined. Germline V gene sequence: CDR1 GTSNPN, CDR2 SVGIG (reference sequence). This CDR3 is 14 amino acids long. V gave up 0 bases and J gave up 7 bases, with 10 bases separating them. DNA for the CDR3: TGTGCCTGGAGTGTGGACGCCAAAAATTCACCCCTCCACTTT. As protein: CAWSVDAKNSPLHF. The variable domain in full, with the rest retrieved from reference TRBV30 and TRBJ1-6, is SQTIHQWPATLVQPVGSPLSLECTVEGTSNPNLYWYRQAAGRGLQLLFYSVGIGQISSEVPQNLSASRPQDRQFILSSKKLLLSDSGFYLCAWSVDAKNSPLHFGNGTRLTVT.

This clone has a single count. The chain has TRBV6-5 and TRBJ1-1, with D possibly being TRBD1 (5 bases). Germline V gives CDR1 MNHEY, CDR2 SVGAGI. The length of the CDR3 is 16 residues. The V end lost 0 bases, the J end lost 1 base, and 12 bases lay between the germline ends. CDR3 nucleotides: TGTGCCAGCAGTTACTCGTTTGGGGCACAGAACACTGAAGCTTTCTTT. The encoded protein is CASSYSFGAQNTEAFF.

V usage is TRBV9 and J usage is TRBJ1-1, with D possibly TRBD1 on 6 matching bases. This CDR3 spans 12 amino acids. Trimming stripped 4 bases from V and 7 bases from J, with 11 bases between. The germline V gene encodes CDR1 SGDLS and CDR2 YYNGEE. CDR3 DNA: TGTGCCAGCAGCTCAGGACAGTTTGAAGCTTTCTTT. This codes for CASSSGQFEAFF.

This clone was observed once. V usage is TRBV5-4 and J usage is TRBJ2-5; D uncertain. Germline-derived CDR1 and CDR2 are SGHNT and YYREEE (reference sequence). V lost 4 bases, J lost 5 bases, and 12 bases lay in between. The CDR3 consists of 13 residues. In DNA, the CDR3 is TGTGCCAGCAGCACTCTCCCGGGTGAGACCCAGTACTTC. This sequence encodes CASSTLPGETQYF. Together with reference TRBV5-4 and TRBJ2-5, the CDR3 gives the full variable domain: ETGVTQSPTHLIKTRGQQVTLRCSSQSGHNTVSWYQQALGQGPQFIFQYYREEENGRGNFPPRFSGLQFPNYSSELNVNALELDDSALYLCASSTLPGETQYFGPGTRLLVL.

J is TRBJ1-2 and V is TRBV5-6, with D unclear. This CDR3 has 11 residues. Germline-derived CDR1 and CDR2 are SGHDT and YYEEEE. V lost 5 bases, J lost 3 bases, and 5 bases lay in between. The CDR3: CASSKDYGYTF. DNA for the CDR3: TGTGCCAGCAGTAAGGACTATGGCTACACCTTC.

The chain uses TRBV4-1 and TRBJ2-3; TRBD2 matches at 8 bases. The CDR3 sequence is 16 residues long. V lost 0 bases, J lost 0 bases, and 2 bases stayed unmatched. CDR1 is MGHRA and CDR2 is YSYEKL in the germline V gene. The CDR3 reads CASSQDRLASTDTQYF. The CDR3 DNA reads TGCGCCAGCAGCCAAGACCGACTAGCGAGCACAGATACGCAGTATTTT.